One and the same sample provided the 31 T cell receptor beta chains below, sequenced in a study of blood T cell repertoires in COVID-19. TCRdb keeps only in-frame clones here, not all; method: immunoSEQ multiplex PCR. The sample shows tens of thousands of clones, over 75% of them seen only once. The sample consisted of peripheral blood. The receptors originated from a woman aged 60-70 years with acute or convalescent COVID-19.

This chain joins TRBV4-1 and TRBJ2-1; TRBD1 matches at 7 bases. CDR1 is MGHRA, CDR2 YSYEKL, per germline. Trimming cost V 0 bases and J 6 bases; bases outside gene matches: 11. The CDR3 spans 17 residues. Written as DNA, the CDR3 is TGCGCCAGCAGCCAAGAAAGAGGGACAGAAAGAGCCAATGAGCAGTTCTTC. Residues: CASSQERGTERANEQFF.

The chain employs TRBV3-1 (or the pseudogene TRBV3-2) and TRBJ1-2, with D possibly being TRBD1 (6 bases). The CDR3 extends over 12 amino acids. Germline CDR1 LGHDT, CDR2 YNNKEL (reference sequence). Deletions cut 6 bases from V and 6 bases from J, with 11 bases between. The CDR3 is CASRGARDGYTF. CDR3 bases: TGTGCCAGCAGGGGGGCAAGGGATGGCTACACCTTC.

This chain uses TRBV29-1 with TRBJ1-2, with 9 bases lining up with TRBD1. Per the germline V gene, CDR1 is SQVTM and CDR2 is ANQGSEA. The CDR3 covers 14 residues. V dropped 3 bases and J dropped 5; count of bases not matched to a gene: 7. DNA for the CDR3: TGCAGCGTTGATCCGACAGGGGGTTCATATGGCTACACCTTC. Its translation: CSVDPTGGSYGYTF.

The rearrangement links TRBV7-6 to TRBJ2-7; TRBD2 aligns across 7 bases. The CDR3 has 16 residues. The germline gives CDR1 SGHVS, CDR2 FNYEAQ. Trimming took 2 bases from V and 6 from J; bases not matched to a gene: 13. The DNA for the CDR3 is TGTGCCAGCAGCTTAACGTCGGGCGGGAGTAGTTCCGAGCAGTACTTC. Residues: CASSLTSGGSSSEQYF.

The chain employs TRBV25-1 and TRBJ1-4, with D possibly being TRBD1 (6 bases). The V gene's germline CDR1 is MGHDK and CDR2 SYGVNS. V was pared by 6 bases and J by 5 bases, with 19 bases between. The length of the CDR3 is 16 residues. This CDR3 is CASSPLIGGINEKLFF. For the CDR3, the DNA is TGTGCCAGCAGCCCCCTGATTGGGGGCATCAATGAAAAACTGTTTTTT.

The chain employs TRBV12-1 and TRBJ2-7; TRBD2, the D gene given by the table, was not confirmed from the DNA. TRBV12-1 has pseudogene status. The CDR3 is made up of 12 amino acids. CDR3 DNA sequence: TGTGCCAGCAGATTTAGAGGGAACGAGCAGTACTTC. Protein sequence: CASRFRGNEQYF.

This CDR3 reads CASSAHGARGLAGLYYNEQFF. The CDR3 DNA is TGTGCCAGCAGCGCCCACGGGGCTAGAGGACTAGCGGGACTGTATTACAATGAGCAGTTCTTC. The chain recombines TRBV6-6 with TRBJ2-1; TRBD2 agrees at 12 bases. The germline V gene encodes CDR1 MNHNY and CDR2 SVGAGI (reference sequence). The CDR3 spans 21 residues. V lost 6 bases to trimming and J lost 4 bases; unmatched junction nucleotides: 22.

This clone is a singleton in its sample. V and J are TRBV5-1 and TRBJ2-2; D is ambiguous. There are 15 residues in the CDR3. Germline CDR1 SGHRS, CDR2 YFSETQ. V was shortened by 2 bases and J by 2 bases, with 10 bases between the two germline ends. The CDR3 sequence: CASSLTRYNTGELFF. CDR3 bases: TGCGCCAGCAGCTTAACGAGGTATAACACCGGGGAGCTGTTTTTT.

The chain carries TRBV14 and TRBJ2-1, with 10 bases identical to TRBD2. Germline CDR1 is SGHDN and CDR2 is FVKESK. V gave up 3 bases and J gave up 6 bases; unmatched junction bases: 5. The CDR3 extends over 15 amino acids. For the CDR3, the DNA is TGTGCCAGCAGCCAGAGCGGGAGGGTGATCAATGAGCAGTTCTTC. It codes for CASSQSGRVINEQFF. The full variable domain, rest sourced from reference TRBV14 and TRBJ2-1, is EAGVTQFPSHSVIEKGQTVTLRCDPISGHDNLYWYRRVMGKEIKFLLHFVKESKQDESGMPNNRFLAERTGGTYSTLKVQPAELEDSGVYFCASSQSGRVINEQFFGPGTRLTVL.

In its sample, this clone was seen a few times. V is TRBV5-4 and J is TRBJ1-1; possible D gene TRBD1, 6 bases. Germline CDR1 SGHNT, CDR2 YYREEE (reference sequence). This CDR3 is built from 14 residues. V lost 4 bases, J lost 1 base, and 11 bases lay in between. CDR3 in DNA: TGTGCCAGCAGCGTGGAACAGGGGAACACTGAAGCTTTCTTT. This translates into CASSVEQGNTEAFF.

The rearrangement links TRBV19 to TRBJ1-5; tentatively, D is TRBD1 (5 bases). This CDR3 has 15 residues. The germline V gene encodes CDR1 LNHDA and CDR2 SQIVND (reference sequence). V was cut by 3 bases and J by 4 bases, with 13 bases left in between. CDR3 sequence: CASSMGGTVNQPQHF. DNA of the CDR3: TGTGCCAGTAGTATGGGAGGGACGGTGAATCAGCCCCAGCATTTT.

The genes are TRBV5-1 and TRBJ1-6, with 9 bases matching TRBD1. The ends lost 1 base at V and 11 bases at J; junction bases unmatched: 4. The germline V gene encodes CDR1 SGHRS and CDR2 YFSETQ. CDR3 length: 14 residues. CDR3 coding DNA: TGCGCCAGCAGCTTGAGTGGGACAGGGACACCCCTCCACTTT. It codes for CASSLSGTGTPLHF.

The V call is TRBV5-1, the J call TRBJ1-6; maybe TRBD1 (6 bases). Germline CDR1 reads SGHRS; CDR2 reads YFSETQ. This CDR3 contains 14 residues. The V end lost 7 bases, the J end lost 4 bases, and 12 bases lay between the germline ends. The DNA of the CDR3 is TGCGCCAGCTCCTCAGGGGAGTATAATTCACCCCTCCACTTT. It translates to CASSSGEYNSPLHF.

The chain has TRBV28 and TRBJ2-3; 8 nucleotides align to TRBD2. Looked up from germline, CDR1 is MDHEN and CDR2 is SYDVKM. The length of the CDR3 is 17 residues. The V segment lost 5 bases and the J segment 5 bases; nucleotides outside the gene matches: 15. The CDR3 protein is CASSPPPSPGGRDTQYF. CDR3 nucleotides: TGTGCCAGCAGTCCCCCCCCCTCCCCGGGAGGGCGAGATACGCAGTATTTT. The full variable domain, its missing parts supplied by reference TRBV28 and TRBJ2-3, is DVKVTQSSRYLVKRTGEKVFLECVQDMDHENMFWYRQDPGLGLRLIYFSYDVKMKEKGDIPEGYSVSREKKERFSLILESASTNQTSMYLCASSPPPSPGGRDTQYFGPGTRLTVL.

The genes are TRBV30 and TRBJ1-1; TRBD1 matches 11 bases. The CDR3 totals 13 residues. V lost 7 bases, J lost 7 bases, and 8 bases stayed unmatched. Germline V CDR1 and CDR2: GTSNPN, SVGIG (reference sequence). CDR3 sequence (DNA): TGTGCCTTTACCCGGGACAGGGGGGTTGAAGCTTTCTTT. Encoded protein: CAFTRDRGVEAFF.

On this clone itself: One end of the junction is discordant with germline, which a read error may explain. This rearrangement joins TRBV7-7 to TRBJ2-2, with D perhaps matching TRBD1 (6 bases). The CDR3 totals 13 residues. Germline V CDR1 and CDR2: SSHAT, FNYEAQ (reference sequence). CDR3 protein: CASSFGQTGELFF. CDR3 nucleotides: TGTGCTAGCAGCTTCGGACAGACCGGGGAGCTGTTTTTT.

DNA of the CDR3: TGTGCCAGCAGCTTGGCGACCGGGAGCGATCAGCCCCAGCATTTT. This translates into CASSLATGSDQPQHF. This rearrangement joins TRBV11-2 to TRBJ1-5; D remains ambiguous. The CDR3 has 15 residues. Trimming removed 3 bases from V and 5 bases from J, with 14 bases in between. CDR1 is SGHAT, CDR2 FQNNGV, per germline.

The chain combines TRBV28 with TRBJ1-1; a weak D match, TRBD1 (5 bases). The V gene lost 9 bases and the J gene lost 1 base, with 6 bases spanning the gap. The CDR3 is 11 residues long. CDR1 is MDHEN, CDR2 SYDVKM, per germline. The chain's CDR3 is CASTGNTEAFF. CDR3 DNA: TGTGCCAGTACAGGGAACACTGAAGCTTTCTTT.

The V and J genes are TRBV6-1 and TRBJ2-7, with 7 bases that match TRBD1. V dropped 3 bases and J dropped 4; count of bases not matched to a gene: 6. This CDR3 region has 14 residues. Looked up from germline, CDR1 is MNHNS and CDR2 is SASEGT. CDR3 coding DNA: TGTGCCAGCAGTGACAGGGGGTTTGCTTACGAGCAGTACTTC. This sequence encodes CASSDRGFAYEQYF.

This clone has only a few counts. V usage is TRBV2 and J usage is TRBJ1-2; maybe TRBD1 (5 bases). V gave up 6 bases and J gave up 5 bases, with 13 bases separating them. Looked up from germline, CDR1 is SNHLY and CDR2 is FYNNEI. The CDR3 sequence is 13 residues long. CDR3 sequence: CASRKGMGYGYTF. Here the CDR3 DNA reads TGTGCCAGCAGGAAGGGGATGGGGTATGGCTACACCTTC.

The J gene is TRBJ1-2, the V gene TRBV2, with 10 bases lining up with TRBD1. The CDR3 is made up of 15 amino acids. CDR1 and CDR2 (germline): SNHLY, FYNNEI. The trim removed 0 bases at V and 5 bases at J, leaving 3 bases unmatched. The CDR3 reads CASSEARTGGYGYTF. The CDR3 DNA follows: TGTGCCAGCAGTGAAGCCCGGACAGGGGGGTATGGCTACACCTTC.

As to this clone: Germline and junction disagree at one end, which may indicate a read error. The CDR3 nucleotides read TGTGCCAGCAGTCAAGCCGCGATGCCCCGGGACACTTTCTCTGGAAACACCATATATTTT. Its translation: CASSQAAMPRDTFSGNTIYF. The chain links TRBV6-1 to TRBJ1-3; D is possibly TRBD1 (6 bases). Germline V CDR1 and CDR2: MNHNS, SASEGT. The length of the CDR3 is 20 residues.

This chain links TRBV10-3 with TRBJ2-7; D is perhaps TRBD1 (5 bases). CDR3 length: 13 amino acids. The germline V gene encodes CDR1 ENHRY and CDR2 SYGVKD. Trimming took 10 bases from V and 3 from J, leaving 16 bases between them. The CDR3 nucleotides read TGTGCCACCGGAGACAGACACCTCTACGAGCAGTACTTC. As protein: CATGDRHLYEQYF.

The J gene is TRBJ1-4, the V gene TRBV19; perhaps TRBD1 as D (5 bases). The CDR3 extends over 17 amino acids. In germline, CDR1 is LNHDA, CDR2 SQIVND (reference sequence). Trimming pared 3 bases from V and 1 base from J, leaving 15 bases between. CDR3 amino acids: CASSIKGRGRTNEKLFF. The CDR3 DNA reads TGTGCCAGTAGTATTAAAGGGAGGGGCAGAACTAATGAAAAACTGTTTTTT.

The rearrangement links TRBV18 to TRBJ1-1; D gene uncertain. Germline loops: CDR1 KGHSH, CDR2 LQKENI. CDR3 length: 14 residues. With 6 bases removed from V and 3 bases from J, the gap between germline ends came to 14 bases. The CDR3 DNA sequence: TGTGCCAGCTCCCCGGCGGCATGGGACACTGAAGCTTTCTTT. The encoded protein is CASSPAAWDTEAFF.

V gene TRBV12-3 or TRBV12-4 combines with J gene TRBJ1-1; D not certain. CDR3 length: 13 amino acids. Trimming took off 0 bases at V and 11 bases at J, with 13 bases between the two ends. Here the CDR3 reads CASSLAGGSVAFF. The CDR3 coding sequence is TGTGCCAGCAGTTTAGCGGGAGGGTCGGTGGCTTTCTTT.

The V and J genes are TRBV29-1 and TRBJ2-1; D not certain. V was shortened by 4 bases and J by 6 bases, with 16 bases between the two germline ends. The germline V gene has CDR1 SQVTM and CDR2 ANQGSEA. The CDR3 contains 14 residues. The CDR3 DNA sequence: TGCAGCGTTGTTGAAGGCACTATTATCAATGAGCAGTTCTTC. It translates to CSVVEGTIINEQFF.

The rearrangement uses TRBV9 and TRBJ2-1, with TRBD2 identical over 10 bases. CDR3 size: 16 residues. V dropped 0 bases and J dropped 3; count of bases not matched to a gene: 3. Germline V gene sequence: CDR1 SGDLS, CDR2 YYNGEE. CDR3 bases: TGTGCCAGCAGCGTAGATAGCGGGAGGCACTACAATGAGCAGTTCTTC. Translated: CASSVDSGRHYNEQFF.

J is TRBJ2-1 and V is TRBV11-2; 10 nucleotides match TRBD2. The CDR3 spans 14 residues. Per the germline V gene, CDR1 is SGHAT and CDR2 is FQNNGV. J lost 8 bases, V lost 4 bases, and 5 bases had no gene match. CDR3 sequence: CASSSTSGWDEQFF. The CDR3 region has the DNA TGTGCCAGCAGCTCGACTAGCGGGTGGGATGAGCAGTTCTTC.

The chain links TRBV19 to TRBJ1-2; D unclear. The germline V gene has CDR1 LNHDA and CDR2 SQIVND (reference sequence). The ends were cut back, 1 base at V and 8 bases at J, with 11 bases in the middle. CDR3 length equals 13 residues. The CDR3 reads CASSIAGIQGYTF. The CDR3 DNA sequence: TGTGCCAGTAGTATAGCCGGGATCCAGGGCTACACCTTC.

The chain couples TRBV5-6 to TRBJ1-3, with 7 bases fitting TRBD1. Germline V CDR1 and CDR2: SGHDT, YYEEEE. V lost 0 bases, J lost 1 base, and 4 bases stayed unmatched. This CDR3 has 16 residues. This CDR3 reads CASSLEWDRSGNTIYF. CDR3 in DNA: TGTGCCAGCAGCTTGGAGTGGGACAGATCTGGAAACACCATATATTTT.